The clone carrying this T cell receptor beta chain was seen a single time. In the source study's methods: Reference gene primer amplification yielded estimated nucleated cell counts. Assay: immunoSEQ multiplex PCR; the TCRdb copy retains only in-frame clones and omits some. V, J and clone size reflect that table, while D and trimming were determined from the DNA. In the table there are 300,000 to 400,000 clones, about nine tenths of which are singletons. This sample stems from a study of blood T cell repertoires in COVID-19. Overall study: Both acute and convalescent COVID-19 samples were obtained from the United States, Italy and Spain. The analysed material was cDNA or gDNA that came from T cells, B-cell-depleted T cells, or PBMCs.

The length of the CDR3 is 16 residues. CDR1 and CDR2 (germline): LNHDA, SQIVND (reference sequence). J was trimmed by 4 bases and V by 4 bases; bases with no gene match: 9. The material sequenced was peripheral blood. V gene TRBV19 combines with J gene TRBJ1-4, with TRBD1 matching 7 bases. This clonotype was sampled from a man aged 45 to 65 with active or convalescent COVID-19. The CDR3: CASSTLGTAVNEKLFF. Written as DNA, the CDR3 is TGTGCCAGTAGTACCCTCGGGACAGCAGTTAATGAAAAACTGTTTTTT.